This T cell receptor beta chain was observed in a study of cytomegalovirus exposure and HLA in healthy donors. Study overall: Earlier, some 200 million T cells were analyzed, and 95 million to 140 million unique TCR beta sequences were found among them. The Caucasian-associated ancestry cluster held around four fifths of a few hundred genotyped donors.

The PCR was carried out with 60 Vbeta primers and 13 Jbeta primers. Here immunoSEQ multiplex PCR was the method, and the copy in TCRdb shows in-frame clones only, minus some. The table has about 170,000 clones, around 62% seen once. Findings and caveats of the study: The study listed approximately 160 cytomegalovirus-associated TCR beta chains.

Germline V CDR1 and CDR2: LNHDA, SQIVND (reference sequence). V was clipped by 4 bases and J by 5 bases; unmatched bases: 14. CDR3 length: 17 amino acids. Points on this clone: No antigen is known for it.

The clonotype was recovered from a man in his forties in good health and CMV-seronegative. The sequencing sample was made of PBMCs. This chain uses TRBV19 with TRBJ1-2; 9 bases match TRBD1. CDR3 amino acids: CASSTGTGRLRGYGYTF. The CDR3 DNA reads TGTGCCAGTAGTACCGGGACAGGGCGGTTAAGGGGTTATGGCTACACCTTC.